This passage covers 21 T cell receptor beta chains from one sample sequenced in a study of T cell repertoires in cytomegalovirus infection. These receptors have no known antigen. TCRdb fed the reads into MiXCR, producing one record per CDR3 protein. This repertoire shows approximately 990,000 distinct CDR3 sequences, approximately 30% found once; its top ten account for 13%. The sequencing here drew on cultured CD8+ T cells from PBMCs, taken from culture after CMV antigen stimulation. The receptors were gathered from a human donor in good health (CMV status not recorded). Some clones in this sample may be carry-over from other donors' samples.

The chain carries TRBV27 and TRBJ2-2, with D possibly matching TRBD1 (6 bases). V lost 5 bases to trimming and J lost 5 bases, with 18 bases between them. The length of the CDR3 is 16 residues. The germline gives CDR1 MNHEY, CDR2 SMNVEV (reference sequence). CDR3 sequence (DNA): TGTGCCAGCAGTCTCCCCTCAGGGGTATGGACCGGGGAGCTGTTTTTT. Its protein is CASSLPSGVWTGELFF.

This clonotype has more than one count but fewer than ten. The genes are TRBV4-1 and TRBJ1-2; the D gene is possibly TRBD1 (6 bases). Germline V CDR1 and CDR2: MGHRA, YSYEKL. This CDR3 has 13 residues. The V and J ends lost 1 base and 8 bases respectively, with 11 bases between them. The CDR3 region has the DNA TGCGCCAGCAGCCAAGGGGGGCCTTGGGGCTACACCTTC. This codes for CASSQGGPWGYTF.

This clonotype has a handful of counts. The V and J genes are TRBV6-6 and TRBJ2-5, with D hard to call. Germline V gives CDR1 MNHNY, CDR2 SVGAGI (reference sequence). V was pared by 8 bases and J by 1 base, with 14 bases between. The CDR3 is made up of 14 amino acids. The DNA of the CDR3 is TGTGCCAGCTGGGCGCGAGGCCCCCAAGAGACCCAGTACTTC. Its translation: CASWARGPQETQYF.

This clonotype was picked up a small number of times. The chain uses TRBV10-3 and TRBJ2-7; D is perhaps TRBD1 (6 bases). The CDR3 has 13 residues. V shed 6 bases and J shed 3 bases, with 12 bases lying between them. The germline V gene has CDR1 ENHRY and CDR2 SYGVKD. CDR3: CAIRLDSFYEQYF. In DNA form, the CDR3 reads TGTGCCATCAGACTGGACAGTTTCTACGAGCAGTACTTC.

This rearrangement joins TRBV5-1 to TRBJ1-5; 9 positions match TRBD1. Germline-derived CDR1 and CDR2 are SGHRS and YFSETQ. Unmatched junction bases numbered 6, after V lost 3 bases and J lost 2 bases. This CDR3 comprises 16 residues. The CDR3 here is CASSSGQGTGNQPQHF. The DNA of the CDR3 is TGCGCCAGCAGCTCCGGACAGGGGACGGGCAATCAGCCCCAGCATTTT. Complete variable domain (other parts from reference TRBV5-1 and TRBJ1-5): KAGVTQTPRYLIKTRGQQVTLSCSPISGHRSVSWYQQTPGQGLQFLFEYFSETQRNKGNFPGRFSGRQFSNSRSEMNVSTLELGDSALYLCASSSGQGTGNQPQHFGDGTRLSIL.

In this sample, this clonotype turned up a few times. This chain joins TRBV7-9 and TRBJ1-1; D is unclear. Trimming took 4 bases from V and 3 from J, leaving 9 bases between them. This CDR3 has 13 residues. Germline CDR1 and CDR2: SEHNR and FQNEAQ (reference sequence). The CDR3 sequence is CASSSSVHTEAFF. The CDR3 nucleotides are TGTGCCAGCAGCTCTTCAGTTCACACTGAAGCTTTCTTT.

The V gene is TRBV11-3, the J gene TRBJ2-2; the match to TRBD1 covers 7 bases. Germline loops: CDR1 SGHNT, CDR2 YENEEA. Trimming took 1 base from V and 1 from J; bases not matched to a gene: 9. This CDR3 contains 18 residues. CDR3 in amino acids: CASSLGMRQGENTGELFF. As DNA, the CDR3 is TGTGCCAGCAGCTTAGGAATGCGGCAGGGGGAGAACACCGGGGAGCTGTTTTTT.

This clonotype was detected ten times or more. The V gene is TRBV12-3 or TRBV12-4, the J gene TRBJ1-6; D possibly corresponds to TRBD1 (5 bases). CDR3 length: 15 amino acids. The ends were cut back, 6 bases at V and 15 bases at J, with 24 bases in the middle. CDR3 nucleotides: TGTGCCAGCAGCCCGAGGCGCACAGGAGATAGTGTCCTCCACTTT. It specifies CASSPRRTGDSVLHF.

Many counts were recorded for this clonotype. The rearrangement uses TRBV7-8 and TRBJ2-1; 7 positions agree with TRBD1. Per the germline V gene, CDR1 is SGHVS and CDR2 is FQNEAQ. J was trimmed by 1 base and V by 4 bases; bases with no gene match: 22. This CDR3 is built from 21 residues. CDR3 region: CASSSLRTGRLGFGSYNEQFF. In nucleotides, the CDR3 is TGTGCCAGCAGCTCGTTACGGACAGGACGGTTAGGATTTGGTTCCTACAATGAGCAGTTCTTC.

This clonotype has a handful of counts. CDR3 in DNA: TGTGCCAGCAGTTTATCGCAGGGGCCTGGAAACACCATATATTTT. Encoded protein: CASSLSQGPGNTIYF. This chain joins TRBV27 and TRBJ1-3, with a tentative D call TRBD1 (6 bases). Trimming pared 0 bases from V and 2 bases from J, leaving 8 bases between. The CDR3 spans 15 residues. Germline V gene lookup returns CDR1 MNHEY and CDR2 SMNVEV (reference sequence).

The chain carries TRBV10-3 and TRBJ2-2, with 8 positions matching TRBD2. The junction had 6 bases not matched to a gene; V was cut back by 4 bases and J by 2 bases. This CDR3 has 16 amino acids. Germline loops: CDR1 ENHRY, CDR2 SYGVKD. In nucleotides, the CDR3 is TGTGCCATCAGTGGATTAATAGCGGGAAACACCGGGGAGCTGTTTTTT. As protein: CAISGLIAGNTGELFF.

This clonotype was picked up many times. This chain joins TRBV7-9 and TRBJ2-1; 9 bases are shared with TRBD2. Trimming at V came to 5 bases and at J to 4 bases, leaving 9 bases not matched to a gene. Per the germline V gene, CDR1 is SEHNR and CDR2 is FQNEAQ (reference sequence). This CDR3 is 16 amino acids long. The CDR3 sequence is CASSPIAGALYNEQFF. The CDR3 coding sequence is TGTGCCAGCAGCCCTATAGCGGGGGCCCTATACAATGAGCAGTTCTTC.

This clonotype was found many times. The chain recombines TRBV19 with TRBJ2-2; D remains unclear. Trimming took off 2 bases at V and 2 bases at J, with 12 bases between the two ends. This CDR3 comprises 16 residues. The germline CDR1 and CDR2 sequences are LNHDA and SQIVND (reference sequence). In DNA form, the CDR3 reads TGTGCCAGTAGTATATTCCAAGGATTAAACACCGGGGAGCTGTTTTTT. Encoded protein: CASSIFQGLNTGELFF.

This clonotype has a handful of counts. The V gene is TRBV25-1, the J gene TRBJ1-2; D unclear. This CDR3 is 13 amino acids long. Germline assignment: CDR1 MGHDK and CDR2 SYGVNS. Trimming left V 3 bases short and J 4 bases short, with 9 bases between. The CDR3 DNA follows: TGTGCCAGCAGTGATAGGGTGGGCTATGGCTACACCTTC. It yields the protein CASSDRVGYGYTF.

The V call is TRBV15, the J call TRBJ1-1, with D uncertain. The length of the CDR3 is 12 residues. V was trimmed by 3 bases and J by 7 bases, leaving 9 bases between them. The germline V gene has CDR1 LNHNV and CDR2 YYDKDF (reference sequence). DNA for the CDR3: TGTGCCACCAGCAGTAACGGCCATGAAGCTTTCTTT. This sequence encodes CATSSNGHEAFF.

The chain employs TRBV6-1 and TRBJ2-3, with 10 bases fitting TRBD2. CDR1 is MNHNS and CDR2 is SASEGT in the germline V gene. The ends lost 2 bases at V and 10 bases at J; junction bases unmatched: 12. This CDR3 has 16 residues. The CDR3 loop is CASSERGLAVQSAQYF. DNA for the CDR3: TGTGCCAGCAGTGAACGCGGACTAGCGGTGCAATCCGCGCAGTATTTT.

The J gene is TRBJ1-1, the V gene TRBV12-3 or TRBV12-4; D not certain. The CDR3 runs 12 residues. V was shortened by 4 bases and J by 8 bases, with 11 bases between the two germline ends. The CDR3 is CASSWRTGEAFF. In nucleotides, the CDR3 is TGTGCCAGCAGTTGGCGGACGGGGGAAGCTTTCTTT.

This clonotype was counted a few times. The rearrangement uses TRBV6-2 or TRBV6-3 and TRBJ1-5; D call uncertain. Trimming left V 2 bases short and J 0 bases short, with 8 bases between. The CDR3 loop spans 15 amino acids. CDR1 and CDR2 from the germline V gene are MNHEY and SVGEGT. The DNA of the CDR3 is TGTGCCAGCAGTTACGACGGGTATAGCAATCAGCCCCAGCATTTT. The encoded protein is CASSYDGYSNQPQHF.

The genes are TRBV5-4 and TRBJ2-7; D not certain. Trimming took off 3 bases at V and 1 base at J, with 11 bases between the two ends. CDR1 and CDR2 from the germline V gene are SGHNT and YYREEE (reference sequence). The CDR3 loop spans 14 amino acids. The CDR3 protein is CASSSNDISYEQYV. The CDR3 coding sequence is TGTGCCAGCAGCTCCAACGACATATCCTACGAGCAGTACGTC.

The chain joins TRBV6-2 or TRBV6-3 to TRBJ2-7; either TRBD1 or TRBD2 may fit D (5 bases each). The CDR3 runs 11 residues. The ends were cut back, 8 bases at V and 4 bases at J, with 9 bases in the middle. Germline values: CDR1 MNHEY, CDR2 SVGEGT. DNA for the CDR3: TGTGCCAGCGGGTGGGGGTACGAGCAGTACGTC. As protein: CASGWGYEQYV.

The count of this clonotype is one. The chain combines TRBV6-5 with TRBJ1-4, with D possibly TRBD1 on 5 matching bases. This CDR3 has 15 residues. Germline CDR1 MNHEY, CDR2 SVGAGI. Deletions cut 2 bases from V and 6 bases from J, with 13 bases between. This CDR3 is CASSYTWAGDEKLFF. DNA of the CDR3: TGTGCCAGCAGTTACACGTGGGCGGGGGATGAAAAACTGTTTTTT.